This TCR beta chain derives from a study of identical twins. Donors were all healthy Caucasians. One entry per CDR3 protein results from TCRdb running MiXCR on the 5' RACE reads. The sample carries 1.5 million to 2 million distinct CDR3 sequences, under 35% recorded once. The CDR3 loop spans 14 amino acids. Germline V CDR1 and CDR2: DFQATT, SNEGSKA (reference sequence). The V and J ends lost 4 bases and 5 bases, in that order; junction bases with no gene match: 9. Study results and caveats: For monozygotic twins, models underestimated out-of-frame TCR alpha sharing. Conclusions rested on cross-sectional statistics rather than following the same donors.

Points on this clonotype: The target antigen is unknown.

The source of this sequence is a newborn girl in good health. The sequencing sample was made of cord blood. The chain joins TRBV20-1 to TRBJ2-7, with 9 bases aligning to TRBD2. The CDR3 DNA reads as TGCAGTGCTATTGATGCTAGCGGGACGGACGAGCAGTACTTC. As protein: CSAIDASGTDEQYF.